This T cell receptor beta chain is from a study of cytomegalovirus exposure and HLA in healthy donors. Study results and caveats: The study recorded about 160 TCR beta chains that were cytomegalovirus-associated.

Regarding this clone: Its antigen remains unknown.

In the PCR, 60 Vbeta and 13 Jbeta primers were used. Data came from immunoSEQ multiplex PCR; TCRdb stores just in-frame clones and leaves some out. This table lists under 70,000 clones. The sample comprised PBMCs. The clonotype originates from a woman in her thirties in good health and CMV-seropositive.

The CDR3 region is CAWRETEHTEAFF. In DNA form, the CDR3 reads TGTGCCTGGAGGGAGACCGAACACACTGAAGCTTTCTTT. V and J are TRBV30 and TRBJ1-1, with D unresolved. Deletions cut 3 bases from V and 3 bases from J, with 11 bases between. The CDR3 covers 13 residues. Germline CDR1 GTSNPN, CDR2 SVGIG (reference sequence).